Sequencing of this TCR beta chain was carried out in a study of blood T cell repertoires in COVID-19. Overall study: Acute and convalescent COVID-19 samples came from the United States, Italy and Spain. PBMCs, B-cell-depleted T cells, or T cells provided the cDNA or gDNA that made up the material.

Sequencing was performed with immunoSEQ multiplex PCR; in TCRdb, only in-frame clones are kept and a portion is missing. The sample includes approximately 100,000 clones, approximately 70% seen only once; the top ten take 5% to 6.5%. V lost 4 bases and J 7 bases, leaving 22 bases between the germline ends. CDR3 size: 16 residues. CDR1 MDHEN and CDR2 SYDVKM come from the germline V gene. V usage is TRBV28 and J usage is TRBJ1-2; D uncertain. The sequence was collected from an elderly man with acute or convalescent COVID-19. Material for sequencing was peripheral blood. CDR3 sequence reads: CASSSDSLRGYGGYTF. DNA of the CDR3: TGTGCCAGCAGTTCGGATTCCTTACGCGGTTATGGTGGCTACACCTTC.